In this sample, the clone carrying this T cell receptor beta chain turned up a few times. Its antigen is not identified. The record originates from a study of PD-1 blockade in classical Hodgkin lymphoma. The study's findings and limits: Significant TCR diversity gains by C4D1 occurred in CD4+ but not CD8+ cells. In newly diagnosed patients, baseline TCR diversity was reportedly below that of healthy donors. Those achieving complete response showed baseline diversity like newly diagnosed patients.

V was pared by 10 bases and J by 7 bases, with 19 bases between. CDR1 is SNHLY, CDR2 FYNNEI, per germline. The CDR3 has 13 residues. Described time point: cycle 4 day 1 (C4D1), after six to seven weeks of nivolumab. Relapse was seen in all patients after autologous stem cell transplantation, and brentuximab vedotin exposure was variable. Complete response, partial response or progressive disease was each patient's best response. Generated by immunoSEQ multiplex PCR, the TCRdb table keeps only in-frame clones and is missing some. Found here are some 90,000 clones, approximately 83% of them singletons; the top ten hold approximately 17%.

The rearrangement links TRBV2 to TRBJ1-2, with D possibly TRBD1 on 5 matching bases. This sequence originates from a human donor with classical Hodgkin lymphoma. The specimen was peripheral blood mononuclear cells (PBMCs), collected before the fourth cycle of nivolumab. In DNA, the CDR3 is TGTGCCACTCAAGACAGAGTGCTCGGTGGCTACACCTTC. Translating it yields CATQDRVLGGYTF.